This T cell receptor beta chain was sequenced in a study of T cell responses to AZD1222 COVID-19 vaccine. Study-level points and caveats: Repertoire sampling occurred only after the peak T cell response. The study found vaccine-associated CD4 TCRs spanning spike, dominant at 160-218 and 743-854. Recipients of two AZD1222 doses showed rising Spike-specific TCR breadth and depth.

Germline V gives CDR1 MDHEN, CDR2 SYDVKM. The CDR3 consists of 17 residues. The trim removed 4 bases at V and 6 bases at J, leaving 16 bases unmatched. Here immunoSEQ multiplex PCR was the method, and the copy in TCRdb shows in-frame clones only, minus some. Among approximately 100,000 clones listed, approximately 88% were seen once. On this clone: As yet, its antigen is unknown.

This sample comprised peripheral blood, obtained on day 0 of AZD1222 vaccination. The source is an adult in good health. This rearrangement joins TRBV28 to TRBJ2-7; 9 bases are a match to TRBD1. CDR3 coding DNA: TGTGCCAGCAGTTCGTTTGGGGAACAGGGGGCTTTGGGCGAGCAGTACTTC. Encoded protein: CASSSFGEQGALGEQYF.